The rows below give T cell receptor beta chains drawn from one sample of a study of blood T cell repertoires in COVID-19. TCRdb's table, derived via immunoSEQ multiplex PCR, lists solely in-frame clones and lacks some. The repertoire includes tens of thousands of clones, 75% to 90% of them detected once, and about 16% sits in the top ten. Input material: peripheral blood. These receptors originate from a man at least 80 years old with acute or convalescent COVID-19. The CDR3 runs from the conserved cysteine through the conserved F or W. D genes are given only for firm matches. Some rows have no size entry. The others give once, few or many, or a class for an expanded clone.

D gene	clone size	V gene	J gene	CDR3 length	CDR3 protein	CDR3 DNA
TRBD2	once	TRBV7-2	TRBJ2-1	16	CASNDWTSLSYNEQFF	TGTGCCAGCAACGATTGGACTAGCCTCTCCTACAATGAGCAGTTCTTC
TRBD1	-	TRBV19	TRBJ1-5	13	CASRDRAVEPQHF	TGTGCCAGTAGGGACAGGGCAGTGGAGCCCCAGCATTTT
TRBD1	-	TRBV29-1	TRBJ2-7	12	CSVEAGQGFQYF	TGCAGCGTTGAGGCGGGACAGGGGTTTCAGTACTTC
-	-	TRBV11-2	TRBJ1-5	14	CASSLGAGGQPQHF	TGTGCCAGCAGCTTAGGCGCGGGAGGTCAGCCCCAGCATTTT
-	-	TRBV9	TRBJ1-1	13	CASSVGRGTEAFF	TGTGCCAGCAGCGTAGGAAGGGGCACTGAAGCTTTCTTT
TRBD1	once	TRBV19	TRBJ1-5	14	CASSTLQGNQPQHF	TGTGCCAGTAGTACCCTACAGGGGAATCAGCCCCAGCATTTT
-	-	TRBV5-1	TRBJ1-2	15	CASSPVHQGGYGYTF	TGCGCCAGCAGCCCTGTTCATCAGGGTGGCTATGGCTACACCTTC
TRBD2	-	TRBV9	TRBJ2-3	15	CASSVGLAGWDTQYF	TGTGCCAGCAGCGTCGGTCTAGCGGGGTGGGATACGCAGTATTTT
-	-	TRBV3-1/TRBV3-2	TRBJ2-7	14	CASSLRGISYEQYF	TGTGCCAGCAGCCTTCGGGGGATCTCCTACGAGCAGTACTTC
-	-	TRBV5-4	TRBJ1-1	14	CASSLVGPGFEAFF	TGTGCCAGCAGCTTGGTAGGGCCAGGGTTTGAAGCTTTCTTT
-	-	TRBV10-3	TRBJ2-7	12	CAISRSNYEQYF	TGTGCCATCAGCAGGTCGAACTACGAGCAGTACTTC
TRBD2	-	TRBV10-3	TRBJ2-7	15	CAISEGGLVGYEQYF	TGTGCCATCAGTGAGGGGGGACTAGTGGGGTACGAGCAGTACTTC
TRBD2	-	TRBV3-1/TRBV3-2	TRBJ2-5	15	CASSQVAGGSETQYF	TGTGCCAGCAGCCAAGTAGCGGGGGGGTCAGAGACCCAGTACTTC
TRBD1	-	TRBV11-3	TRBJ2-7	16	CASSLAYRGRTYEQYF	TGTGCCAGCAGCTTAGCCTACAGGGGGCGAACCTACGAGCAGTACTTC
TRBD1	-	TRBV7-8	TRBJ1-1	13	CASRGQGRAEAFF	TGTGCCAGCAGAGGACAGGGAAGGGCTGAAGCTTTCTTT
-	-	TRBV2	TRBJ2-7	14	CASSEGGFSYEQYF	TGTGCCAGCAGTGAGGGGGGATTCTCCTACGAGCAGTACTTC
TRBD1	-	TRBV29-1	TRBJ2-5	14	CSVEGTGGVGTQYF	TGCAGCGTTGAAGGGACAGGGGGCGTTGGGACCCAGTACTTC
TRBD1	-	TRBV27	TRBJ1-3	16	CASSLLGTGKGNTIYF	TGTGCCAGCAGTTTACTAGGGACAGGGAAAGGAAACACCATATATTTT
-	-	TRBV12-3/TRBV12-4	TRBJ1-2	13	CASSFGSNYGYTF	TGTGCCAGCAGTTTTGGGAGTAACTATGGCTACACCTTC
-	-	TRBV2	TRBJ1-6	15	CASSEGEVNNSPLHF	TGTGCCAGCAGTGAAGGCGAAGTTAATAATTCACCCCTCCACTTT
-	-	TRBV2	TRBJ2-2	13	CASGAGYVGELFF	TGTGCCAGCGGGGCGGGGTATGTCGGGGAGCTGTTTTTT
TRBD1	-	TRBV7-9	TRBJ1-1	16	CASSLAGTGKGTEAFF	TGTGCCAGCAGCTTAGCTGGGACAGGGAAAGGGACTGAAGCTTTCTTT
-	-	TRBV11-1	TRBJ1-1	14	CASSLGGALPEAFF	TGTGCCAGCAGCCTAGGTGGGGCCCTACCTGAAGCTTTCTTT
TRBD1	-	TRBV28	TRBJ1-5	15	CASKRDRGSNQPQHF	TGTGCCAGCAAACGGGACAGGGGGAGCAATCAGCCCCAGCATTTT
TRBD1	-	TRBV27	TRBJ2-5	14	CASSLDRGRETQYF	TGTGCCAGCAGTTTAGACAGGGGAAGAGAGACCCAGTACTTC
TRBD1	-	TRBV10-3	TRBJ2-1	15	CAISERGPTYNEQFF	TGTGCCATCAGTGAGAGGGGGCCGACCTACAATGAGCAGTTCTTC
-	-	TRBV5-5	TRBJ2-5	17	CASSLRPRALYQETQYF	TGTGCCAGCAGCCTAAGACCGAGGGCCCTGTACCAAGAGACCCAGTACTTC
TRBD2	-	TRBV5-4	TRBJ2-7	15	CASSLEAGGRYEQYF	TGTGCCAGCAGCTTGGAGGCGGGGGGGCGGTACGAGCAGTACTTC
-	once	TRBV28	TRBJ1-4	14	CASSPQGSNEKLFF	TGTGCCAGCAGTCCACAGGGATCTAATGAAAAACTGTTTTTT
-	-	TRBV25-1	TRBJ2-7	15	CASSDKYTIAPEQYF	TGTGCCAGCAGTGATAAGTACACCATCGCCCCCGAGCAGTACTTC
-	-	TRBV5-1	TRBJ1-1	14	CASSLLGANTEAFF	TGCGCCAGCAGCTTGCTAGGGGCGAACACTGAAGCTTTCTTT
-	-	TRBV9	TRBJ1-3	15	CASSSSGPAGNTIYF	TGTGCCAGCAGCAGTAGCGGCCCCGCTGGAAACACCATATATTTT
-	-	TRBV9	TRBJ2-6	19	CASSPQGLSARSGANVLTF	TGTGCCAGCAGCCCCCAAGGACTTTCCGCCCGATCTGGGGCCAACGTCCTGACTTTC